This T cell receptor (beta chain) was sequenced in a study of CD8 T cells in ankylosing spondylitis. V lost 5 bases, J lost 2 bases, and 9 bases lay in between. This CDR3 spans 15 amino acids. The germline V gene has CDR1 KGHDR and CDR2 SFDVKD. A word on this clonotype: Its specificity is not known.

TCRdb reprocessed the 5' RACE reads via MiXCR and lists one record per CDR3 protein. The profile shows about 540,000 distinct CDR3 sequences, about an eighth of them singletons. Study-level results: Apparently characteristic of ankylosing spondylitis blood was a TCR beta motif (eight highly homologous variants).

What was sequenced was blood, either unsorted or a sorted T cell fraction (not recorded which). The receptor comes from a male donor with ankylosing spondylitis. The chain has TRBV24-1 and TRBJ2-6; D possibly corresponds to TRBD2 (5 bases). The CDR3 sequence: CATSGPGTGANVLTF. The CDR3 DNA reads as TGTGCCACCAGTGGGCCGGGAACTGGGGCCAACGTCCTGACTTTC.